The 2 T cell receptor beta chains reported below all come from one sample, sequenced in a study of memory B cells and T cells in multiple sclerosis. Here immunoSEQ multiplex PCR was the method, and the copy in TCRdb shows in-frame clones only, minus some. This sample has fewer than 9,500 clones, with around 60% found just once. The specimen was memory (CD45RO+) CD8+ T cells from blood. The origin of the receptors is a human donor with multiple sclerosis.

The gene calls are TRBV6-1 and TRBJ2-1, with TRBD1 identical over 8 bases. J gave up 8 bases and V 5 bases, and 8 bases lay outside the gene matches. Germline V lookup: CDR1 MNHNS, CDR2 SASEGT. This CDR3 has 14 residues. As DNA, the CDR3 is TGTGCCAGCAGTTATCAACAGGGGGGCGATGAGCAGTTCTTC. Its translation is CASSYQQGGDEQFF.

This clone was detected only a few times. The chain is built from TRBV2 and TRBJ2-1; possibly TRBD2 for D (7 bases). CDR3 size: 13 residues. Deletions cut 4 bases from V and 11 bases from J, with 15 bases between. Germline CDR1 SNHLY, CDR2 FYNNEI. Here the CDR3 reads CASSVWGGPKQFF. Here the CDR3 DNA reads TGTGCCAGCAGTGTGTGGGGGGGGCCTAAGCAGTTCTTC.